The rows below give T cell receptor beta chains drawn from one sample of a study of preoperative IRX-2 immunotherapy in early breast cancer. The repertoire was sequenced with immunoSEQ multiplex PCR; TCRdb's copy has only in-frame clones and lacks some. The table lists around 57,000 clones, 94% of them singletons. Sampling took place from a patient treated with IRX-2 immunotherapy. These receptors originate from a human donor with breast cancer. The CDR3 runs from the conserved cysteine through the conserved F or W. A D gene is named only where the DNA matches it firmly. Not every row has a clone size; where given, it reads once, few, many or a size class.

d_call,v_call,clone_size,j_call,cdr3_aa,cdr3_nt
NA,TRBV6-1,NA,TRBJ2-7,CASSETQGSYEQYF,TGTGCCAGCAGTGAAACACAGGGTTCCTACGAGCAGTACTTC
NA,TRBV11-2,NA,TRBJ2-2,CASRIPGELFF,TGTGCCAGCAGAATCCCCGGGGAGCTGTTTTTT
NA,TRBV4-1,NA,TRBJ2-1,CASSQERGNEQFF,TGCGCCAGCAGCCAAGAACGGGGAAATGAGCAGTTCTTC
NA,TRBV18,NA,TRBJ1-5,CASSHGGGQPQHF,TGTGCCAGCTCACACGGAGGGGGGCAGCCCCAGCATTTT
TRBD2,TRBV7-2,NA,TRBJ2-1,CASGPAGGPDNEQFF,TGTGCCAGCGGGCCAGCGGGAGGGCCTGACAATGAGCAGTTCTTC
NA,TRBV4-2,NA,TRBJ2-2,CASSQDLGPRNTGELFF,TGTGCCAGCAGCCAAGATCTGGGGCCCCGGAACACCGGGGAGCTGTTTTTT
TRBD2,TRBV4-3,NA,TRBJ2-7,CASSQSLAGGLYEQYF,TGCGCCAGCAGCCAGTCACTAGCGGGGGGGCTATACGAGCAGTACTTC
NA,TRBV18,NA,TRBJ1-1,CASSQNPSTLTEAFF,TGTGCCAGCTCCCAAAACCCCAGTACCCTCACTGAAGCTTTCTTT
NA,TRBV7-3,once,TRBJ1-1,CASSLPGGGAFF,TGTGCCAGCAGCTTACCCGGGGGGGGAGCTTTCTTT
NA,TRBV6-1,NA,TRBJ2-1,CASSALRGGYNEQFF,TGTGCCAGCAGTGCTCTCAGGGGGGGTTACAATGAGCAGTTCTTC
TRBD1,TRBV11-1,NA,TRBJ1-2,CASTPRTGTGAYTF,TGTGCCAGCACCCCTAGGACCGGGACAGGAGCCTACACCTTC
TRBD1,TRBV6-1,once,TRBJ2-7,CASSEAGQVLYEQYF,TGTGCCAGCAGTGAAGCTGGACAGGTCCTCTACGAGCAGTACTTC
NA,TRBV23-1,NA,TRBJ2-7,CASSPKAFEQYF,TGCGCCAGCAGTCCCAAGGCTTTCGAGCAGTACTTC
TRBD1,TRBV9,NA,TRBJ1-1,CASSVTGGTEAFF,TGTGCCAGCAGCGTCACAGGGGGGACTGAAGCTTTCTTT
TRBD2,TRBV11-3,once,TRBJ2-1,CASSFGGVGNEQFF,TGTGCCAGCAGCTTTGGGGGGGTTGGGAATGAGCAGTTCTTC
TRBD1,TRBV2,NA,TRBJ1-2,CASSQRPGGNYDYTF,TGTGCCAGCAGTCAACGGCCAGGGGGCAACTATGACTACACCTTC
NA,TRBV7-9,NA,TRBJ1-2,CASSLERGNPRDYGYTF,TGTGCCAGCAGCTTAGAGAGGGGCAACCCCAGGGACTATGGCTACACCTTC
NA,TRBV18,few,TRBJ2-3,CASSQRYTDTQYF,TGTGCCAGCTCACAGCGGTACACAGATACGCAGTATTTT
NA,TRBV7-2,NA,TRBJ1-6,CASSLAPSDSPLHF,TGTGCCAGCAGCTTGGCCCCGTCGGATTCACCCCTCCACTTT
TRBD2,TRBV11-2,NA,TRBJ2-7,CASSWAGRDLYEQYF,TGTGCCAGCAGCTGGGCAGGGAGGGATCTCTACGAGCAGTACTTC
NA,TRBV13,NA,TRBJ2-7,CASSVLPQITYEQYF,TGTGCCAGCAGCGTCCTGCCTCAAATCACCTACGAGCAGTACTTC
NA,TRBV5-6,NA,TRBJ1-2,CASSFWVGYGYTF,TGTGCCAGCAGCTTTTGGGTGGGATATGGCTACACCTTC
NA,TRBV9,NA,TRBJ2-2,CASSAAETSSGELFF,TGTGCCAGCAGCGCCGCTGAAACTTCCTCCGGGGAGCTGTTTTTT
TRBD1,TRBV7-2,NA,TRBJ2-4,CASSPTGVNIQYF,TGTGCCAGCAGCCCAACAGGGGTAAACATTCAGTACTTC
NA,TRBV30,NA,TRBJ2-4,CAGNRGSGNIQYF,TGTGCCGGGAATCGAGGGTCAGGAAACATTCAGTACTTC
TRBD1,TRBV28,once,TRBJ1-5,CASSPLGTGDLKSNQPQHF,TGTGCCAGCAGTCCCTTGGGGACAGGGGATTTAAAGAGCAATCAGCCCCAGCATTTT
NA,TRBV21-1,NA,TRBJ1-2,CASSRDRPPPYGYTF,TGTGCCAGCAGCAGGGACAGACCCCCCCCCTATGGCTACACCTTC
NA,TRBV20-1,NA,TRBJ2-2,CSGTGEGELFF,TGCAGTGGCACGGGGGAGGGGGAGCTGTTTTTT
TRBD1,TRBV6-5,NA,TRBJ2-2,CASSLTGGSGELFF,TGTGCCAGCAGCCTGACAGGGGGTAGCGGGGAGCTGTTTTTT
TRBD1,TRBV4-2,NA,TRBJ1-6,CASSQDFDRESPLHF,TGTGCCAGCAGCCAAGATTTCGACAGGGAATCACCCCTCCACTTT
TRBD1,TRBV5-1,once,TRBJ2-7,CASSLGPAGQGRDEQYF,TGCGCCAGCAGCTTGGGTCCAGCGGGACAGGGTCGAGACGAGCAGTACTTC
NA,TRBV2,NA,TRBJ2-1,CASRRLSYNEQFF,TGTGCCAGCAGGCGGCTTAGCTACAATGAGCAGTTCTTC
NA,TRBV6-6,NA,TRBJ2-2,CASSYSTGSYTGELFF,TGTGCCAGCAGTTACTCGACTGGTTCCTACACCGGGGAGCTGTTTTTT
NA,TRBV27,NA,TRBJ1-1,CASSSNPPQGAEAFF,TGTGCCAGCAGTTCAAACCCGCCGCAGGGAGCTGAAGCTTTCTTT
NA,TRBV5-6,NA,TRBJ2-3,CASKGLRTDTQYF,TGTGCCAGCAAGGGGCTCCGGACAGATACGCAGTATTTT
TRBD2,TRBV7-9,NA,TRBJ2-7,CASRPSGAYEQYF,TGTGCCAGCAGGCCTAGCGGAGCCTACGAGCAGTACTTC
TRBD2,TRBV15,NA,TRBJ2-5,CATSTGLAETQYF,TGTGCCACCAGCACCGGACTAGCGGAGACCCAGTACTTC
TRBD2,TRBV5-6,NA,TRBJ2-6,CASSYLAGGISGANVLTF,TGTGCCAGCAGCTACTTAGCGGGAGGGATCTCTGGGGCCAACGTCCTGACTTTC
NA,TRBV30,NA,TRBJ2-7,CAWRYDRTAYEQYF,TGTGCCTGGAGATATGACAGGACAGCCTACGAGCAGTACTTC
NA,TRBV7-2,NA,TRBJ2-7,CASSLGVYLYEQYF,TGTGCCAGCAGCCTAGGGGTCTATCTCTACGAGCAGTACTTC
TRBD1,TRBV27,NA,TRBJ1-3,CASSPTDRGRGNTIYF,TGTGCCAGCAGTCCAACGGACAGGGGGCGCGGAAACACCATATATTTT
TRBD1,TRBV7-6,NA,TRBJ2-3,CASSLPRWTGGTDTQYF,TGTGCCAGCAGCTTACCACGTTGGACAGGGGGCACAGATACGCAGTATTTT
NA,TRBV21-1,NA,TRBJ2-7,CASSAQGATLPHEQYF,TGTGCCAGCAGCGCACAGGGGGCAACGCTCCCACACGAGCAGTACTTC
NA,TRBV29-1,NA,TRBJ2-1,CSVGGGWSSYNEQFF,TGCAGCGTTGGGGGCGGGTGGAGCTCCTACAATGAGCAGTTCTTC
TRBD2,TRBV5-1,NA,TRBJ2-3,CASSLAAGLAGGTDTQYF,TGCGCCAGCAGCTTGGCCGCGGGTCTAGCGGGAGGTACAGATACGCAGTATTTT
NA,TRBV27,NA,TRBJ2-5,CASSSPVEPETQYF,TGTGCCAGCAGCTCCCCTGTGGAGCCAGAGACCCAGTACTTC
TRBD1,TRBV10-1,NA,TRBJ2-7,CASSESRDRNRGHYEQYF,TGCGCCAGCAGTGAGTCACGAGATAGAAACAGGGGGCACTACGAGCAGTACTTC
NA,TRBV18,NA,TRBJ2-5,CASSPPVDTLDTQYF,TGTGCCAGCTCACCACCAGTGGACACCTTAGACACCCAGTACTTC
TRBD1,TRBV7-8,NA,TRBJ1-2,CASSTDRVYGYTF,TGTGCCAGCAGTACGGACAGGGTCTATGGCTACACCTTC
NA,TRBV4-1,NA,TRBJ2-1,CASSQESPGSYNEQFF,TGCGCCAGCAGCCAAGAAAGTCCGGGGTCCTACAATGAGCAGTTCTTC
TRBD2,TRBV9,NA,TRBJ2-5,CASSSFREAQETQYF,TGTGCCAGCAGCTCCTTCCGGGAGGCCCAAGAGACCCAGTACTTC
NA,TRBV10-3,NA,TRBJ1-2,CAISPARGAGLMDYGYTF,TGTGCCATCAGTCCCGCGAGGGGCGCGGGGTTAATGGACTATGGCTACACCTTC